This TCR beta chain was sequenced during a study of shared clonotypes between healthy human individuals (dated by TCRdb to the early 2020s). In the study overall: The cohort included three men and a couple of women between 18 and 49 years of age. Per donor, three plates each were used for CD4 naive and CD4 memory, two for CD8 naive, and one for CD8 memory. To estimate repertoire size and how much clonotypes are shared between individuals, the study performed deep sequencing of blood TCR repertoires from roughly five healthy adults. To increase sequencing depth and limit assay-specific biases, TCR repertoire library preparation and sequencing were carried out by different laboratories using diverse techniques. Per donor, leukapheresis produced somewhere between about 0.94 and 9.5 billion PBMCs.

CD8 naive samples were CD45RO-negative cells positively selected for CCR7, giving a CD45RA+CCR7+ population that excluded TemRA cells. Donors were healthy HIV-negative adults with no recently reported acute infections or vaccinations. Every donor was a Caucasian adult residing in Nashville, Tennessee, USA. After blood collection by leukapheresis, PBMCs were isolated using Ficoll-Histopaque density gradient centrifugation and then cryopreserved in the vapor phase of liquid nitrogen. Analytical flow cytometry was used to check the purity and quantity of each magnetically sorted T cell population. Genomic DNA was isolated from each sorted fraction and quantified by UV absorbance on a Nanodrop 2000c. The research as a whole found: Because the study included only a small number of donors, the genetic and exposure-history diversity represented was limited. Across a few donors, around 5% of naive CD4, over 3% of naive CD8, under 2.5% of memory CD4, and 0.3% to 0.45% of memory CD8 clonotypes were shared. Pairwise subsampling indicated that sequencing depth was expected to affect the degree of clonotype sharing among donors. Even with the large sequencing depth, rarefaction of the sorted-subset datasets indicated that sequencing was incomplete. Larger estimated clonotype richness was generally found for naive subsets than for memory subsets. Sampling was limited to blood, and TCR repertoires in tissue likely differ from TCR repertoires in blood. Compared with non-shared clonotypes, the clonotypes found in all four sorted-subset donors had higher generation probabilities.

TCR CDR3 regions were amplified from genomic DNA by multiplex PCR using the deep immunoSEQ assay. For each cell subset, the extracted genomic DNA was distributed evenly across all wells of several immunoSEQ 96-well plates, and each plate served as one replicate. For sorted subsets, 200 to 250 ng of genomic DNA, equivalent to roughly 30,000 T cell genomes, went into each replicate PCR. The purified libraries were quantified using a Qubit 3.0 fluorometer, sized with a Bioanalyzer 2100, and then quantified again using the KAPA Library Quantification kit. Every immunoSEQ 96-well plate was sequenced on a dedicated single-read 150-cycle Illumina NextSeq 550 flow cell. The authors processed their data as follows. The immunoSEQ output contained only junctional sequences without quality scores, so filtering could not match that applied to full-length reads. To assign V/J genes and CDR3, sequences were annotated using PyIR, a Python wrapper for IgBLAST v1.9, with IMGT germline references. Reads were removed for weak V/J assignments (E-value above 1e-6), missing CDR3, stop codons, out-of-frame junctions, or ambiguous translated residues. A V3J clonotype was defined by an identical inferred V gene, J gene, and CDR3 amino acid sequence. Percentage overlap between repertoires was calculated by dividing the number of shared unique clonotypes by the size of the smaller repertoire. Richness of each repertoire was evaluated using RTK rarefaction, the Chao1 estimator, and Recon v2.1 estimates of unobserved clonotypes. Generation probabilities were computed with OLGA for all TCRbeta clonotypes obtained by the gDNA method from a handful of donors. The table comes from immuneACCESS by way of TCRdb, which keeps in-frame sequences with V and J called. Part of the clones is missing from these tables; in studies checked, under half for an unresolved V gene and the rest for unknown reasons. The V and J calls and clone size come from that table; D and trimming were worked out from the DNA. The sample table shows over 800,000 clones, and 80% to 95% are seen once. Together, the top ten hold under 30% of the sample.

A word on this clone: Its antigen target is currently unknown. Per-nucleotide qualities are absent, and no much larger clonotype sits a single base away.

The CDR3 sequence holds 12 residues, the cysteine and phenylalanine included. Only the CDR3 portion is preserved as DNA: 36 bases, with reading frame beginning at the first base. V sheds 6 bases and J sheds 5 bases, leaving 10 bases between their ends. The germline V gene specifies MNHNS as CDR1 and SASEGT as CDR2. Sequencing used naive CD8+ T cells sorted from blood. Read against the paper, the sample's cell subset or site label means: CD45RA+CCR7+. The receptor was derived from a man aged 30 to 45 in good health. The V gene is TRBV6-1 and the J gene is TRBJ2-5; a tentative D match to TRBD1 spans 6 bases. The CDR3 protein: CASRGQGETQYF. The sequenced DNA is TGTGCCAGCAGAGGTCAGGGGGAGACCCAGTACTTC.